The source of this T cell receptor beta chain is a study of T-cell reconstitution after alpha-beta-depleted transplantation in children. This CDR3 spans 14 amino acids. V was clipped by 4 bases and J by 6 bases; unmatched bases: 6. The germline gives CDR1 MNHNS, CDR2 SASEGT. This clonotype was detected a few times. Unique molecular identifiers were used to barcode this TCRbeta library. Each CDR3 protein gets one entry after TCRdb re-called the PCR reads with MiXCR. Of 490,000 or so distinct CDR3 sequences listed, about 12% are singletons. The V gene is TRBV6-1, the J gene TRBJ2-7; 10 nucleotides agree with TRBD1. The receptor comes from a human donor who donated a stem cell graft to a child with combined immunodeficiency. The sequenced sample was PBMCs from the stem cell graft donor, obtained from the stem cell graft. The CDR3: CASSADRGLGEQYF. As DNA, the CDR3 is TGTGCCAGCAGTGCTGACAGGGGGCTGGGCGAGCAGTACTTC.